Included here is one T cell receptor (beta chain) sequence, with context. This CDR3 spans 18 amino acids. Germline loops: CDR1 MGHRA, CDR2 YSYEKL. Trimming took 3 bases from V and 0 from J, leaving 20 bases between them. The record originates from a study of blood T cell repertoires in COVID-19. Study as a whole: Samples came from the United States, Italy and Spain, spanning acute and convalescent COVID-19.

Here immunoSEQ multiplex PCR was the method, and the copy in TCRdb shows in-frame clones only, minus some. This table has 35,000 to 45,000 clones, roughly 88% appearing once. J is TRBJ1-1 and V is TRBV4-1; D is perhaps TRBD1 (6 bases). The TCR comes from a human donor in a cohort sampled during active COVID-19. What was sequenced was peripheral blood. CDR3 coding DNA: TGCGCCAGCAGCCAGGATTTCAGGGGATTTTCGATGAACACTGAAGCTTTCTTT. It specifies CASSQDFRGFSMNTEAFF.